Detailed here is one TCR beta chain. Its antigen is not identified. This sample was taken from a study of graft-versus-host responses after intestinal transplantation. Background on the study: Recipients received multivisceral, liver-intestinal, or isolated intestinal transplants. Anti-thymocyte globulin induction was given to all recipients, followed by tacrolimus and steroids for around 3 years. Whole-study results and caveats: Circulating GvH clone levels at their peak were associated with HvG declines (early post-transplant). GvH clonotypes were identified within recipient marrow, with a subset emerging first in ileum or blood.

The germline V and J ends were trimmed by 10 bases and 8 bases, with 26 bases remaining between them. CDR1 is SNHLY, CDR2 FYNNEI, per germline. The CDR3 contains 15 residues. The repertoire was sequenced with immunoSEQ multiplex PCR; TCRdb's copy has only in-frame clones and lacks some. The sample records 80,000 to 100,000 clones, 80% to 95% being singletons. This TCR derives from a human donor who received an intestinal transplant. V is TRBV2 and J is TRBJ1-2; perhaps TRBD1 as D (5 bases). This sample comprised unstimulated CD4+ T cells sorted from spleen or lymph node cells, obtained before intestinal transplant. Here the CDR3 DNA reads TGTGCCACCACTGGGGTCCAGGGCGCTTTGAGGGGCTACACCTTC. It specifies CATTGVQGALRGYTF. Together with reference TRBV2 and TRBJ1-2, the CDR3 gives the full variable domain: EPEVTQTPSHQVTQMGQEVILRCVPISNHLYFYWYRQILGQKVEFLVSFYNNEISEKSEIFDDQFSVERPDGSNFTLKIRSTKLEDSAMYFCATTGVQGALRGYTFGSGTRLTVV.